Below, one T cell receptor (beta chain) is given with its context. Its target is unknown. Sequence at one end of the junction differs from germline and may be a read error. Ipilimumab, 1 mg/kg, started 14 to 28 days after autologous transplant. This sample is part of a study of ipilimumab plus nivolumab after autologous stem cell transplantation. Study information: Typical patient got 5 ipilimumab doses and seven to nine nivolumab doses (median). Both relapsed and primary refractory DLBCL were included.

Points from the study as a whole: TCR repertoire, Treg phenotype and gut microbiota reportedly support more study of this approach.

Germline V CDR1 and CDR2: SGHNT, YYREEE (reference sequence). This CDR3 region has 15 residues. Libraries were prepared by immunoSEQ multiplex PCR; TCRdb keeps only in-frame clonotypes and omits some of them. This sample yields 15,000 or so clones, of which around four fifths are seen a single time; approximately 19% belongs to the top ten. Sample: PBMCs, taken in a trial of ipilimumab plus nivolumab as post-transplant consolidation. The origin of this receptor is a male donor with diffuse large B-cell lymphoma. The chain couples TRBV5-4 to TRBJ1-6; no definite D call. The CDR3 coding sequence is TGCGCCAGCAGCCAAGATAACGGGCGTTCTTCACCCCTCCACTTT. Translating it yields CASSQDNGRSSPLHF.